The 22 T cell receptor beta chains listed next were all sequenced from one sample in a study of STAT5B mutations in CD4+ large granular lymphocyte leukemia. Libraries were prepared by immunoSEQ multiplex PCR; TCRdb keeps only in-frame clonotypes and omits some of them. Of 45,000 to 55,000 clones in the sample, under 80% were seen once. Sequenced: CD4+ T cells from blood buffy coats. These receptors came from a human donor in good health.

The chain couples TRBV19 to TRBJ2-4; 8 positions agree with TRBD2. The ends lost 3 bases at V and 6 bases at J; junction bases unmatched: 4. CDR3 length: 14 residues. The germline gives CDR1 LNHDA, CDR2 SQIVND (reference sequence). This CDR3 reads CASSIGGAGNIQYF. As DNA, the CDR3 is TGTGCCAGTAGTATCGGGGGGGCAGGAAACATTCAGTACTTC.

The chain is built from TRBV19 and TRBJ1-1; TRBD1 agrees at 9 bases. Germline values: CDR1 LNHDA, CDR2 SQIVND (reference sequence). The CDR3 runs to 15 residues. V was pared by 3 bases and J by 4 bases, with 6 bases of the junction left unmatched. CDR3 residues: CASSMGQGYTTEAFF. The DNA of the CDR3 is TGTGCCAGTAGTATGGGACAGGGATACACCACTGAAGCTTTCTTT.

This sequence joins TRBV7-8 and TRBJ1-2, with D unclear. Trimming removed 3 bases at V and 3 bases at J, with 8 bases between. Germline CDR1 SGHVS, CDR2 FQNEAQ. The CDR3 is 13 residues long. DNA of the CDR3: TGTGCCAGCAGCTTCCCGAACTACTATGGCTACACCTTC. As protein: CASSFPNYYGYTF.

The genes are TRBV9 and TRBJ2-1; a possible D gene is TRBD1 (6 bases). V was clipped by 0 bases and J by 7 bases, with 14 bases between them. The CDR3 consists of 15 residues. Germline CDR1 is SGDLS and CDR2 is YYNGEE. Written as DNA, the CDR3 is TGTGCCAGCAGCGTAGTTGGCAGGGGAGAGAATGAGCAGTTCTTC. This sequence encodes CASSVVGRGENEQFF.

The rearrangement uses TRBV10-3 and TRBJ1-4, with unresolved D. Germline values: CDR1 ENHRY, CDR2 SYGVKD. Trimming stripped 0 bases from V and 0 bases from J, with 8 bases between. CDR3 size: 16 residues. The CDR3 loop reads CAISESTGSTNEKLFF. In nucleotides, the CDR3 is TGTGCCATCAGTGAGTCGACGGGATCAACTAATGAAAAACTGTTTTTT.

The rearrangement joins TRBV29-1 to TRBJ2-5, with 11 bases identical to TRBD2. The CDR3 contains 16 residues. The V gene end was trimmed by 1 base and the J gene end by 3 bases; junction bases not matched to a gene: 7. Germline V CDR1 and CDR2: SQVTM, ANQGSEA. The CDR3 protein is CSVEVFGTSGKETQYF. CDR3 DNA: TGCAGCGTTGAAGTTTTCGGGACTAGCGGTAAAGAGACCCAGTACTTC.

This clone is a singleton in its sample. The chain employs TRBV9 and TRBJ1-5; D gene unclear. Trimming pared 6 bases from V and 0 bases from J, leaving 25 bases between. The CDR3 runs 19 residues. In germline, CDR1 is SGDLS, CDR2 YYNGEE. The CDR3: CASNWWKARLQASNQPQHF. In DNA, the CDR3 is TGTGCCAGCAACTGGTGGAAGGCGAGACTTCAAGCTAGCAATCAGCCCCAGCATTTT.

The table lists this clone with a count of one. CDR3 region: CASRAGQGNYGYTF. In DNA form, the CDR3 reads TGTGCCAGCAGGGCCGGACAGGGAAACTATGGCTACACCTTC. The genes are TRBV28 and TRBJ1-2; 8 bases are shared with TRBD1. CDR1 MDHEN and CDR2 SYDVKM come from the germline V gene. V shed 6 bases, J shed 2 bases, and the junction held 5 bases outside the gene matches. The length of the CDR3 is 14 residues.

This clone was detected only a few times. The chain recombines TRBV5-6 with TRBJ1-3; possible D gene TRBD1, 5 bases. V shed 2 bases and J shed 0 bases, with 12 bases lying between them. CDR3 length: 16 residues. The germline gives CDR1 SGHDT, CDR2 YYEEEE. The CDR3 sequence: CASSFGAIISGNTIYF. DNA of the CDR3: TGTGCCAGCAGCTTCGGGGCCATCATCTCTGGAAACACCATATATTTT.

The gene calls are TRBV5-1 and TRBJ2-5, with 7 bases fitting TRBD1. There are 15 residues in the CDR3. CDR1 SGHRS and CDR2 YFSETQ come from the germline V gene. Unmatched junction bases numbered 4, after V lost 0 bases and J lost 2 bases. CDR3 loop: CASSLASGQQETQYF. CDR3 DNA sequence: TGCGCCAGCAGCTTGGCCTCGGGACAGCAAGAGACCCAGTACTTC. The full variable domain, its missing parts supplied by reference TRBV5-1 and TRBJ2-5, is KAGVTQTPRYLIKTRGQQVTLSCSPISGHRSVSWYQQTPGQGLQFLFEYFSETQRNKGNFPGRFSGRQFSNSRSEMNVSTLELGDSALYLCASSLASGQQETQYFGPGTRLLVL.

The chain uses TRBV5-1 and TRBJ1-2; 7 positions match TRBD1. V dropped 4 bases and J dropped 3; count of bases not matched to a gene: 3. The CDR3 length is 13 residues. Per the germline V gene, CDR1 is SGHRS and CDR2 is YFSETQ. Written as DNA, the CDR3 is TGCGCCAGCAGCACAACAGGGGACTATGGCTACACCTTC. Encoded protein: CASSTTGDYGYTF.

This chain connects TRBV5-6 to TRBJ2-7; D is perhaps TRBD2 (5 bases). Trimming took off 5 bases at V and 1 base at J, with 13 bases between the two ends. Per germline, CDR1 SGHDT and CDR2 YYEEEE. The CDR3 extends over 14 amino acids. Here the CDR3 reads CASRIRGQSYEQYV. The DNA for the CDR3 is TGTGCCAGCAGAATAAGAGGGCAGTCCTACGAGCAGTACGTC.

The chain employs TRBV11-2 and TRBJ2-1; no clear D. The CDR3 runs to 13 residues. Trimming left V 8 bases short and J 7 bases short, with 15 bases between. CDR1 is SGHAT and CDR2 is FQNNGV in the germline V gene. CDR3 nucleotide sequence: TGTGCCAGCTCCCTCCTCTTATTTAATGAGCAGTTCTTC. The encoded protein is CASSLLLFNEQFF.

This chain connects TRBV5-5 to TRBJ2-7; D not certain. From germline, CDR1 is SGHKS and CDR2 YYEKEE (reference sequence). V was clipped by 1 base and J by 1 base, with 9 bases between them. CDR3 length equals 14 residues. The CDR3 DNA reads as TGTGCCAGCAGCTTGCAAGGACCTTCCTACGAGCAGTACGTC. Protein sequence: CASSLQGPSYEQYV.

This clone was seen only once. The chain joins TRBV5-1 to TRBJ1-3; 7 bases match TRBD1. Germline assignment: CDR1 SGHRS and CDR2 YFSETQ. V lost 0 bases to trimming and J lost 5 bases; unmatched junction nucleotides: 2. The CDR3 sequence is 14 residues long. CDR3 protein: CASSLDRGRNTIYF. CDR3 bases: TGCGCCAGCAGCTTGGACAGGGGCCGAAACACCATATATTTT.

This rearrangement joins TRBV30 to TRBJ2-3; tentatively, D is TRBD2 (5 bases). Germline CDR1 GTSNPN, CDR2 SVGIG (reference sequence). Trimming cost V 0 bases and J 1 base, with 11 bases left between them. CDR3 length: 15 amino acids. This CDR3 is CAWSVTRRGTDTQYF. The DNA of the CDR3 is TGTGCCTGGAGTGTAACTAGGCGCGGCACAGATACGCAGTATTTT.

The chain joins TRBV5-1 to TRBJ1-3, with 8 nucleotides matching TRBD1. CDR3 length equals 15 residues. The V gene end was trimmed by 4 bases and the J gene end by 4 bases; junction bases not matched to a gene: 7. Germline CDR1 is SGHRS and CDR2 is YFSETQ. The CDR3 nucleotides are TGCGCCAGCAGCCCCGAGACAGGGGCCGGAAACACCATATATTTT. Protein product: CASSPETGAGNTIYF.

There are a few counts of this clone. V is TRBV7-2 and J is TRBJ1-4; D ambiguous. The CDR3 runs 15 residues. CDR1 SGHTA and CDR2 FQGNSA come from the germline V gene. V was trimmed by 5 bases and J by 2 bases, leaving 12 bases between them. The CDR3 reads CASSVGGSTNEKLFF. CDR3 in DNA: TGTGCCAGCAGCGTGGGAGGGAGCACTAATGAAAAACTGTTTTTT.

The gene calls are TRBV7-8 and TRBJ1-3; D is unclear. Germline V gene data show CDR1 as SGHVS and CDR2 as FQNEAQ. The length of the CDR3 is 15 residues. The V and J ends lost 1 base and 4 bases respectively, with 11 bases between them. CDR3 residues: CASSLDRTSGNTIYF. The CDR3 region has the DNA TGTGCCAGCAGCTTAGATCGGACTTCGGGAAACACCATATATTTT.

This clone occurred a few times. The rearrangement joins TRBV11-2 to TRBJ2-7, with D tentatively TRBD1 or TRBD2 (5 bases each). Trimming left V 2 bases short and J 4 bases short, with 24 bases between. CDR3 length: 18 amino acids. The germline gives CDR1 SGHAT, CDR2 FQNNGV. The CDR3 spells CASSLRSRPGSGAYEQYF. The CDR3 DNA sequence: TGTGCCAGCAGCTTACGGTCACGCCCAGGGTCCGGGGCTTACGAGCAGTACTTC.

This chain joins TRBV7-9 and TRBJ1-4; D gene uncertain. Trimming pared 1 base from V and 3 bases from J, leaving 9 bases between. Per the germline V gene, CDR1 is SEHNR and CDR2 is FQNEAQ (reference sequence). This CDR3 has 15 residues. The CDR3 region is CASSLDGKANEKLFF. Here the CDR3 DNA reads TGTGCCAGCAGCTTAGATGGGAAGGCTAATGAAAAACTGTTTTTT. The variable domain in full, completed from reference TRBV7-9 and TRBJ1-4, reads DTGVSQNPRHKITKRGQNVTFRCDPISEHNRLYWYRQTLGQGPEFLTYFQNEAQLEKSRLLSDRFSAERPKGSFSTLEIQRTEQGDSAMYLCASSLDGKANEKLFFGSGTQLSVL.

The V and J genes are TRBV10-3 and TRBJ2-7; D unclear. Trimming removed 0 bases at V and 5 bases at J, with 8 bases between. Germline-derived CDR1 and CDR2 are ENHRY and SYGVKD. This CDR3 is built from 13 residues. CDR3 nucleotide sequence: TGTGCCATCAGTGAGTCTGCCGGTAACGAGCAGTACGTC. Protein product: CAISESAGNEQYV.